The clone carrying this T cell receptor beta chain was recorded at least ten times. The antigen is unknown. Regarding time point: pre-sensitization, week 0. The treatment here: therapeutic diphenylcyclopropenone sensitization with weekly scalp DPC. This entry comes from a study of human T cells and chemical hapten exposure. Study details: Investigators sensitized approximately 2 cm by approximately 2 cm of upper inner arm skin with 2% DPC. Patients, a majority of them female, were diagnosed with alopecia areata, totalis or universalis. Whole-study findings and limits: Given that the donors had alopecia, their immune response may differ from that seen in healthy people.

TCRdb reprocessed the RACE reads with MiXCR, giving one entry per CDR3 protein. The profile shows 250,000 or so distinct CDR3 sequences, around 7.7% of them singletons. Trimming cost V 4 bases and J 5 bases, with 15 bases left between them. The CDR3 loop spans 16 amino acids. The V gene's germline CDR1 is MNHEY and CDR2 SVGAGI. The TCR originated in a man younger than 35 with alopecia areata. Some clones in this sample may be carry-over from other donors' samples. The gene calls are TRBV6-5 and TRBJ1-6, with D possibly being TRBD1 (5 bases). The sample in question was whole blood, obtained in connection with sensitization to the hapten diphenylcyclopropenone (DPC). The CDR3 sequence: CASSSDRLRDNSPLHF. Written as DNA, the CDR3 is TGTGCCAGCAGTTCCGACAGACTGCGCGATAATTCACCCCTCCACTTT.